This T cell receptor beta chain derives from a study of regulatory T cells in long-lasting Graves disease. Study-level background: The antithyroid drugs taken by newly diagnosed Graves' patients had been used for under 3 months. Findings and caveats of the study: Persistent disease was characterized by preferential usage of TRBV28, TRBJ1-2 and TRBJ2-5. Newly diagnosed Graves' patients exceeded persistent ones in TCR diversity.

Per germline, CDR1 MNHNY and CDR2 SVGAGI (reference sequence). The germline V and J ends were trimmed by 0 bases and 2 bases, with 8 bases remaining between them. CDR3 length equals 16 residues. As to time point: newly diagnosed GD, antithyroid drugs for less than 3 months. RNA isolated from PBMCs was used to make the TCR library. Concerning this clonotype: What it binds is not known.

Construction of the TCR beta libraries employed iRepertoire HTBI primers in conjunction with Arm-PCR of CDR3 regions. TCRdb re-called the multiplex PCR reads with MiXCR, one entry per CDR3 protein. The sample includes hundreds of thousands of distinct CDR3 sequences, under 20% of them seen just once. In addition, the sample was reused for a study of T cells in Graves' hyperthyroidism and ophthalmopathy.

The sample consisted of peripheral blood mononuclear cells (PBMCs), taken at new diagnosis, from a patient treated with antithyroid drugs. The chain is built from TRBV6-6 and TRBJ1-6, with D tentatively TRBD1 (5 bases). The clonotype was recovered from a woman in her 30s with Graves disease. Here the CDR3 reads CASSYSGGTYNSPLHF. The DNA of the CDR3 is TGTGCCAGCAGTTACTCGGGGGGGACCTATAATTCACCCCTCCACTTT.